Below, one TCR beta chain is given with its context. Its antigen is unidentified. Method: immunoSEQ multiplex PCR; TCRdb's copy keeps in-frame clones and lacks some. The sample has approximately 360,000 clones, roughly 80% seen once; the top ten hold almost 7.5%. Documented treatment: 15 to 20 received Ad26.COV2.S at low or high dose, single or two shots; 5 received placebo; per-sample allocation not given. Day 63 after the first injection of vaccine or placebo was the sampling time. The individual, an adult aged 18-55 years, was a donor in Boston. The entry originates in a study of Ad26.COV2.S vaccination and SARS-CoV-2 variants. Study details: The authors gave Ad26.COV2.S intramuscularly, either once or twice 56 days apart.

Study results and caveats: Vaccinated individuals (as opposed to placebo recipients) had higher spike-specific TCR breadth.

Germline V lookup: CDR1 MNHNY, CDR2 SVGAGI (reference sequence). The CDR3 consists of 20 residues. J lost 0 bases, V lost 5 bases, and 19 bases had no gene match. This clonotype was sampled from a person aged 18 to 59 who received the Ad26.COV2.S COVID-19 vaccine or a placebo. Source: peripheral blood, taken in a trial of Ad26.COV2.S vaccine versus placebo. The chain links TRBV6-6 to TRBJ1-5, with TRBD1 matching 7 bases. CDR3 loop: CASSPWVQGGVEVSNQPQHF. The CDR3, as DNA: TGTGCCAGCAGTCCCTGGGTGCAGGGGGGTGTCGAGGTTAGCAATCAGCCCCAGCATTTT.